The next 20 T cell receptor beta chains were all read from a single sample in a study of vaccination and CD4 T cells after COVID-19. The sample's treatment: approximately nine-day PBMC culture with coronavirus spike peptide pools or control peptides (ViraFEST assay). These receptors lack a known antigen. The Oncomine TCR Beta short-read assay sequenced DNA from cultured CD4+ T cells. TCRdb used MiXCR to reprocess the PCR reads, holding one entry per CDR3 protein. The table records 15,000 to 20,000 distinct CDR3 sequences, under 80% of them present only once. Source material: CD4+ T cells from blood, cultured in vitro. These TCRs come from a human donor who had recovered from COVID-19.

This clonotype was detected only a few times. This CDR3 reads CSAKGQSSNQPQHF. The CDR3 DNA is TGCAGTGCCAAGGGGCAAAGTAGCAATCAGCCCCAGCATTTT. The gene calls are TRBV20-1 and TRBJ1-5, with D possibly being TRBD1 (5 bases). Germline V gene lookup returns CDR1 DFQATT and CDR2 SNEGSKA (reference sequence). The CDR3 spans 14 residues. The ends were cut back, 6 bases at V and 0 bases at J, with 12 bases in the middle.

CDR3 sequence (DNA): TGTGCCAGCTCCCCGATACTAACGTCAGAAAAACTGTTTTTT. This translates into CASSPILTSEKLFF. V usage is TRBV18 and J usage is TRBJ1-4; D gene ambiguous. V was shortened by 6 bases and J by 8 bases, with 16 bases between the two germline ends. This CDR3 is 14 amino acids long. The germline gives CDR1 KGHSH, CDR2 LQKENI.

This clonotype was found a few times. This chain joins TRBV10-3 and TRBJ1-5, with D unclear. Germline assignment: CDR1 ENHRY and CDR2 SYGVKD. Trimming cost V 6 bases and J 4 bases, with 7 bases left between them. This CDR3 is 12 amino acids long. The DNA of the CDR3 is TGTGCCATCAGGAATGAAAATCAGCCCCAGCATTTT. Protein sequence: CAIRNENQPQHF.

This clonotype was observed a few times. This chain links TRBV7-2 with TRBJ1-2; TRBD1 matches at 10 bases. Losses at the gene ends were 2 bases for V and 3 bases for J; bases not matched to a gene: 6. Germline V gives CDR1 SGHTA, CDR2 FQGNSA. The CDR3 is made up of 16 amino acids. In DNA, the CDR3 is TGTGCCAGCAGCTTATCCGGGACAGGGGCGCACTATGGCTACACCTTC. Translating gives CASSLSGTGAHYGYTF.

The chain employs TRBV21-1 and TRBJ2-3. TRBV21-1 is a known pseudogene. CDR3 size: 13 residues. CDR3 in amino acids: CASSKYTSDTQYF. CDR3 DNA sequence: TGTGCCAGCAGCAAATATACCTCTGATACGCAGTATTTT.

The chain is built from TRBV21-1 and TRBJ1-1; the table's D call TRBD1 went unverified against the DNA. TRBV21-1 is an annotated pseudogene. The CDR3 is 20 amino acids. CDR3 nucleotide sequence: TGTGCCAGCAGCAAAGAAAGAAGGGACATCCTAAACGTCATGAACACTGAAGCTTTCTTT. This sequence encodes CASSKERRDILNVMNTEAFF.

The sample holds a few counts of this clonotype. The chain carries TRBV10-2 and TRBJ1-5; TRBD1 matches 9 bases. V dropped 2 bases and J dropped 1; count of bases not matched to a gene: 9. Germline assignment: CDR1 WSHSY and CDR2 SAAADI. The CDR3 spans 18 residues. CDR3: CASSERTGASGSNQPQHF. The DNA for the CDR3 is TGCGCCAGCAGTGAGCGGACAGGGGCAAGTGGAAGCAATCAGCCCCAGCATTTT.

The V and J genes are TRBV6-5 and TRBJ1-5, with a weak D call TRBD1 (5 bases). CDR3 length equals 16 residues. Germline loops: CDR1 MNHEY, CDR2 SVGAGI. Trimming removed 3 bases from V and 7 bases from J, with 19 bases in between. CDR3 nucleotides: TGTGCCAGCAGTTATCTGGAGGGAGGGGTTGGCCAGCCCCAGCATTTT. Translating gives CASSYLEGGVGQPQHF.

The chain links TRBV6-5 to TRBJ1-2, with D unclear. This CDR3 comprises 14 residues. CDR1 is MNHEY and CDR2 is SVGAGI in the germline V gene. The V gene lost 4 bases and the J gene lost 2 bases, with 11 bases spanning the gap. Written as DNA, the CDR3 is TGTGCCAGCAGTTCAACGCCTATGAACTATGGCTACACCTTC. Translating it yields CASSSTPMNYGYTF.

Here the CDR3 DNA reads TGTGCCAGCAGCTTAGGGGCGGGATACCGCACAGATACGCAGTATTTT. Residues: CASSLGAGYRTDTQYF. J is TRBJ2-3 and V is TRBV11-2; tentatively, D is TRBD2 (6 bases). The CDR3 is made up of 16 amino acids. V was pared by 1 base and J by 1 base, with 12 bases between. CDR1 is SGHAT, CDR2 FQNNGV, per germline.

This clonotype is a singleton in its sample. The genes are TRBV5-5 and TRBJ2-5; D is uncertain. This CDR3 spans 14 amino acids. Looked up from germline, CDR1 is SGHKS and CDR2 is YYEKEE (reference sequence). V dropped 1 base and J dropped 6 bases, with 13 bases sitting between them. CDR3 protein: CASSLMSMGKTQYF. Written as DNA, the CDR3 is TGTGCCAGCAGCTTGATGAGCATGGGGAAGACCCAGTACTTC.

V is TRBV20-1 and J is TRBJ2-1; 8 positions agree with TRBD2. J gave up 2 bases and V 1 base, and 1 base lay outside the gene matches. CDR1 and CDR2 (germline): DFQATT, SNEGSKA (reference sequence). This CDR3 contains 14 residues. The DNA of the CDR3 is TGCAGTGCTAGAGCTAGCGGGCCCTACAATGAGCAGTTCTTC. It encodes CSARASGPYNEQFF.

The chain recombines TRBV7-2 with TRBJ1-1, with D tentatively TRBD1 (6 bases). Germline CDR1 is SGHTA and CDR2 is FQGNSA. The CDR3 extends over 13 amino acids. V was shortened by 5 bases and J by 4 bases, with 11 bases between the two germline ends. The CDR3 loop is CASSPGQSTEAFF. The DNA of the CDR3 is TGTGCCAGCAGCCCTGGACAGAGCACTGAAGCTTTCTTT. Based on the CDR3 plus reference TRBV7-2 and TRBJ1-1, the full variable domain is GAGVSQSPSNKVTEKGKDVELRCDPISGHTALYWYRQSLGQGLEFLIYFQGNSAPDKSGLPSDRFSAERTGGSVSTLTIQRTQQEDSAVYLCASSPGQSTEAFFGQGTRLTVV.

The V gene is TRBV30, the J gene TRBJ2-5; TRBD2 matches 10 bases. The CDR3 extends over 15 amino acids. The V segment lost 7 bases and the J segment 2 bases; nucleotides outside the gene matches: 10. Germline loops: CDR1 GTSNPN, CDR2 SVGIG (reference sequence). The CDR3 sequence is CASSASGSLQETQYF. In nucleotides, the CDR3 is TGTGCCTCCTCGGCTAGCGGGAGTTTACAAGAGACCCAGTACTTC.

V gene TRBV28 combines with J gene TRBJ1-1; the D gene is possibly TRBD1 (6 bases). V was shortened by 5 bases and J by 0 bases, with 10 bases between the two germline ends. Germline V CDR1 and CDR2: MDHEN, SYDVKM. The CDR3 is 14 residues long. The CDR3 DNA sequence: TGTGCCAGCAGTGGTGGACAGTTGAACACTGAAGCTTTCTTT. Protein: CASSGGQLNTEAFF.

The chain links TRBV6-1 to TRBJ1-2, with D possibly TRBD1 on 5 matching bases. This CDR3 contains 17 residues. CDR1 MNHNS and CDR2 SASEGT come from the germline V gene. With 6 bases removed from V and 1 base from J, the gap between germline ends came to 21 bases. This CDR3 is CASSLDTPQLNNYGYTF. CDR3 nucleotides: TGTGCCAGCAGCTTGGACACCCCTCAGTTGAATAACTATGGCTACACCTTC.

This clonotype was counted only a few times. This rearrangement joins TRBV27 to TRBJ1-3; D perhaps matches TRBD1 (6 bases). V was clipped by 5 bases and J by 0 bases, with 17 bases between them. Per germline, CDR1 MNHEY and CDR2 SMNVEV (reference sequence). The CDR3 runs 17 residues. The DNA of the CDR3 is TGTGCCAGCAGTCCCCAGGGGCCTGATTCCTCTGGAAACACCATATATTTT. This sequence encodes CASSPQGPDSSGNTIYF.

The V and J genes are TRBV19 and TRBJ1-5; 8 bases match TRBD1. This CDR3 comprises 14 residues. Germline lookup yields CDR1 LNHDA and CDR2 SQIVND (reference sequence). J gave up 4 bases and V 5 bases, and 4 bases lay outside the gene matches. CDR3: CASSQGAGNQPQHF. The DNA of the CDR3 is TGTGCCAGTAGTCAGGGGGCAGGGAATCAGCCCCAGCATTTT.

This chain uses TRBV14 with TRBJ1-1; no reliable D call. V shed 4 bases and J shed 3 bases, with 9 bases lying between them. CDR1 and CDR2 (germline): SGHDN, FVKESK. The CDR3 consists of 13 residues. For the CDR3, the DNA is TGTGCCAGCAGCCCCCAATTGGACACTGAAGCTTTCTTT. It translates to CASSPQLDTEAFF. Together with reference TRBV14 and TRBJ1-1, the CDR3 gives the full variable domain: EAGVTQFPSHSVIEKGQTVTLRCDPISGHDNLYWYRRVMGKEIKFLLHFVKESKQDESGMPNNRFLAERTGGTYSTLKVQPAELEDSGVYFCASSPQLDTEAFFGQGTRLTVV.

The genes are TRBV5-1 and TRBJ2-7; 7 bases match TRBD1. Germline loops: CDR1 SGHRS, CDR2 YFSETQ. The CDR3 spans 15 residues. With V trimmed by 4 bases and J by 2 bases, 9 bases remained unmatched. CDR3 sequence: CASSQDRPGTYEQYF. DNA of the CDR3: TGCGCCAGCAGCCAGGACAGGCCAGGGACCTACGAGCAGTACTTC.